This T cell receptor (beta chain) was recorded in a study of shared clonotypes between healthy human individuals. General study points: In this cohort, only blood was sampled, and tissue repertoires likely differ.

As for this clone: The antigen remains unidentified.

The assay was immunoSEQ multiplex PCR, and TCRdb's table has in-frame clones only and misses some. The repertoire holds 470,000 or so clones, with 70% to 85% as singletons. The germline gives CDR1 MGHDK, CDR2 SYGVNS. The CDR3 spans 14 residues. Donors had no recently reported acute infections or vaccinations and were HIV-negative. The chain carries TRBV25-1 and TRBJ2-5; D may match TRBD1 or TRBD2 (5 bases each). The closer fit of TRBJ2-7 to the DNA end suggests the J call may be wrong. This clonotype originated in a woman between 40 and 55 years old in good health. Some clones in this sample may be carry-over from other donors' samples. Material: PBMCs. CDR3 sequence reads: CASASGLFPYEQYF. CDR3 sequence (DNA): TGTGCCAGCGCCTCGGGGCTGTTCCCCTACGAGCAGTACTTC.